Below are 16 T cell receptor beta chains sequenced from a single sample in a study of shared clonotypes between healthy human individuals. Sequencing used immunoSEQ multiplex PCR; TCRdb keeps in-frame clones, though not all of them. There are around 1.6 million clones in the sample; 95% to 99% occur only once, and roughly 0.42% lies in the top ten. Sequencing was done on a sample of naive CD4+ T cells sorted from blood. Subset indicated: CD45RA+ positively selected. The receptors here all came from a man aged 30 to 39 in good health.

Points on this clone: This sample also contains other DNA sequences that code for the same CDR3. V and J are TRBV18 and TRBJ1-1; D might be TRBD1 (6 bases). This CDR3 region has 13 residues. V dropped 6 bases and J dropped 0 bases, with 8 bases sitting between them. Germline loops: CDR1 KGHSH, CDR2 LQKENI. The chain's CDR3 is CASSPGVNTEAFF. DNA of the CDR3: TGTGCCAGCTCCCCAGGGGTGAACACTGAAGCTTTCTTT.

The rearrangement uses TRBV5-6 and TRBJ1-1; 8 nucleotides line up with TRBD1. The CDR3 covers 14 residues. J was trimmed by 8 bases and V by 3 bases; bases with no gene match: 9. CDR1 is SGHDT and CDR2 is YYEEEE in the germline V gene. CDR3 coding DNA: TGTGCCAGCAGCTCAGACAGGGGCGTGGGGGAAGCTTTCTTT. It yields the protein CASSSDRGVGEAFF.

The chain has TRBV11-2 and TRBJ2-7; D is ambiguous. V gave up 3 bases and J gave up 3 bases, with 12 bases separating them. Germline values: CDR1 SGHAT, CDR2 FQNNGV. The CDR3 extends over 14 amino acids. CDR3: CASSFRTSLYEQYF. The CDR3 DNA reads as TGTGCCAGCAGCTTCAGGACCTCGCTCTACGAGCAGTACTTC.

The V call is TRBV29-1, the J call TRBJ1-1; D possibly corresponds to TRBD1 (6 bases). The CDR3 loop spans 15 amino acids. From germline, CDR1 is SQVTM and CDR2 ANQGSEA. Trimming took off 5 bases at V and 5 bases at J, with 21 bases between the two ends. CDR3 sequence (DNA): TGCAGCGTTTCTCCCCGACAGGCAATAGGGACTGAAGCTTTCTTT. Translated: CSVSPRQAIGTEAFF.

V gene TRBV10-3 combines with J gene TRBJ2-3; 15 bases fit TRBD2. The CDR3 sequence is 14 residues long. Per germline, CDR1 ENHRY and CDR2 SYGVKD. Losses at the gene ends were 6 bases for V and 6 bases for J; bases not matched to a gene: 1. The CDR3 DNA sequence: TGTGCCATCAGCGGGACTAGCGGGAGGGATACGCAGTATTTT. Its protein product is CAISGTSGRDTQYF.

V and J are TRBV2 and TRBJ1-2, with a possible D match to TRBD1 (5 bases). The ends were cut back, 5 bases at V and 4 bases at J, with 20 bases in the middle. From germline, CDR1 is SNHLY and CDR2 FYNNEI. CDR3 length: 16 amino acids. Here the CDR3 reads CASSLTERSVPYGYTF. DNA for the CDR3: TGTGCCAGCAGTTTGACAGAGAGAAGCGTCCCCTATGGCTACACCTTC.

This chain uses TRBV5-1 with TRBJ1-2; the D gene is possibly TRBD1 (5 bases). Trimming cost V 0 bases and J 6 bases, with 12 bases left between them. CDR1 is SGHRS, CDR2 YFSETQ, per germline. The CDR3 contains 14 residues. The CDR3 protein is CASSLETPGDGYTF. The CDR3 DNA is TGCGCCAGCAGCTTGGAAACACCGGGGGATGGCTACACCTTC.

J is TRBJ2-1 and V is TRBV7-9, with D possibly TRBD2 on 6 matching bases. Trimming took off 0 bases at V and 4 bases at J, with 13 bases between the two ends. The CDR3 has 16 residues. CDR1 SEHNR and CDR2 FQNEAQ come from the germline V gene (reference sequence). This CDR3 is CASSLAATRQYNEQFF. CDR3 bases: TGTGCCAGCAGCTTAGCCGCGACTAGACAATACAATGAGCAGTTCTTC.

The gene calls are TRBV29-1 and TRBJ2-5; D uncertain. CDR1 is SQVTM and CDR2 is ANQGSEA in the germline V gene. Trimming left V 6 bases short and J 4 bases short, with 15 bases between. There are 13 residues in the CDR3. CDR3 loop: CSVIRALGETQYF. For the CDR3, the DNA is TGCAGCGTAATCCGGGCTCTAGGAGAGACCCAGTACTTC.

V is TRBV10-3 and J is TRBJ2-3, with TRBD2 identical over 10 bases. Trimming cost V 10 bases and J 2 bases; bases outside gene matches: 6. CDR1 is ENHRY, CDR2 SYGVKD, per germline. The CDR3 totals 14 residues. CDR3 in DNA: TGTGCCACCACAACTAGCGGGGCCACAGATACGCAGTATTTT. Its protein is CATTTSGATDTQYF.

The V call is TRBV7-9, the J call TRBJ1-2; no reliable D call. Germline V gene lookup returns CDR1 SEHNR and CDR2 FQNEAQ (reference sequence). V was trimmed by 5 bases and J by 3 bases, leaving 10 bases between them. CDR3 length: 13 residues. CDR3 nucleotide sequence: TGTGCCAGCAGCAAAGACCCCTACTATGGCTACACCTTC. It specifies CASSKDPYYGYTF.

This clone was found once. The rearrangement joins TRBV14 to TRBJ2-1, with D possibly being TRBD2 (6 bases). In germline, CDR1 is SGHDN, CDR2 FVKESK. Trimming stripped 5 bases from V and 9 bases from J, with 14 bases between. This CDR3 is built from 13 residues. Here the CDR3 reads CASSNREMGEQFF. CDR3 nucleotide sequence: TGTGCCAGCAGCAATCGGGAGATGGGTGAGCAGTTCTTC.

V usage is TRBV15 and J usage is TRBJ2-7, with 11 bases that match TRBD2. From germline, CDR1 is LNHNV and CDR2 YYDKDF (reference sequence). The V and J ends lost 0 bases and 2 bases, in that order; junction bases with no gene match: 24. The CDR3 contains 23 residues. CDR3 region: CATSRDDLQGLSTSGSTPYEQYF. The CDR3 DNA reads TGTGCCACCAGCAGAGATGATTTACAGGGGCTGAGCACTAGCGGGAGTACCCCCTACGAGCAGTACTTC. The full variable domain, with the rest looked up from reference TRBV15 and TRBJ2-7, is DAMVIQNPRYQVTQFGKPVTLSCSQTLNHNVMYWYQQKSSQAPKLLFHYYDKDFNNEADTPDNFQSRRPNTSFCFLDIRSPGLGDTAMYLCATSRDDLQGLSTSGSTPYEQYFGPGTRLTVT.

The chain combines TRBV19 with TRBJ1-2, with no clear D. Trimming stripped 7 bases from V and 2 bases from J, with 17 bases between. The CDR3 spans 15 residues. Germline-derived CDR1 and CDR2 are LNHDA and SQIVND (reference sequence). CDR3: CASKGPGMINYGYTF. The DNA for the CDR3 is TGTGCCAGTAAAGGCCCGGGGATGATAAACTATGGCTACACCTTC.

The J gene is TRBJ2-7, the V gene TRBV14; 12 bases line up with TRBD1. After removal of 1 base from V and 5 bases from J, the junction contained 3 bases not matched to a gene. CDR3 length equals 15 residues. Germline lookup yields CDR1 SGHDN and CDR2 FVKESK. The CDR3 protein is CASSQAGTGGNEQYF. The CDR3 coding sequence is TGTGCCAGCAGCCAAGCCGGGACAGGGGGCAACGAGCAGTACTTC.

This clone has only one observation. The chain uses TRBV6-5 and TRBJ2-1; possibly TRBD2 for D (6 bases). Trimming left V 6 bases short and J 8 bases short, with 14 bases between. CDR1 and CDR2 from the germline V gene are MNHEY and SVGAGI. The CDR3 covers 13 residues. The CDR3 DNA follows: TGTGCCAGCAGGGGGACTGGAGCGGATGAGCAGTTCTTC. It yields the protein CASRGTGADEQFF.